This TCR beta chain was sequenced during a study of T cell repertoires in urothelial bladder cancer (dated by TCRdb to about 2019). Broadly, across the study: Of the roughly twelve resected lesions, three were clinical stage cT0, three were cTa, three were cT1, and three were cT2 or greater. The study compared TCR repertoire clonality in bladder tumors with that in benign bladder inflammation. About a dozen patients with bladder lesions undergoing transurethral resection were identified prospectively. A total of roughly 12 resected bladder lesions, made up of urothelial carcinoma (UC+) and benign (UC-) specimens, were studied.

Bladder lesion specimens were collected at transurethral resection and stored at -80C. From bladder specimens obtained at transurethral resection, DNA was extracted. This clone appeared a single time. The specificity of this receptor is unknown. The record has no base qualities; no much larger clone is one base away. Its CDR3 holds 15 amino acids, cysteine through phenylalanine. The DNA shown is the 45-base CDR3, in frame from base 1. Based on the germline V gene, the CDR1 and CDR2 sequences are SGDLS and YYNGEE. For this chain, trimming is 3 bases at the V end and 5 bases at the J end, and the number of junction bases without a gene match is 10. Broader findings and caveats from the paper: Urothelial carcinoma specimens had a median of roughly 6,000 T cells, fewer than the median of roughly 26,000 seen in benign specimens. A median tumor infiltrating lymphocyte percentage of about 1.8% was observed in carcinoma specimens, compared with about 13% in benign specimens. In carcinoma specimens, up to about 15% of infiltrating lymphocytes were accounted for by a single T-cell clone, compared with roughly 2.1% in benign specimens.

The TCR beta chain CDR3 region was sequenced with the immunoSEQ assay. The original pipeline was this. T-cell fraction, clonal dominance and maximum TCR clone frequency were calculated for each specimen. The source is immuneACCESS, and TCRdb retained only in-frame sequences with V and J called. Part of the clones is not carried over; for the studies checked, unresolved V genes explain less than half of this, and the remainder is unexplained. That table is the source of V, J and clone size, and D and trimming were worked out from the DNA. This sample comprises more than 2,000 clones, approximately 76% of them detected only once. Of the sample, about 9.4% is held by the ten largest clones.

This chain is built from TRBV9 and TRBJ1-2; 7 nucleotides in the junction match TRBD1. The sequencing sample was made of tumor-infiltrating cells from bladder cancer. This receptor was identified in a human donor with urothelial carcinoma. The CDR3 loop reads CASSGYRGEGYGYTF. The nucleotide sequence reads TGTGCCAGCAGCGGATACAGGGGAGAGGGGTATGGCTACACCTTC.